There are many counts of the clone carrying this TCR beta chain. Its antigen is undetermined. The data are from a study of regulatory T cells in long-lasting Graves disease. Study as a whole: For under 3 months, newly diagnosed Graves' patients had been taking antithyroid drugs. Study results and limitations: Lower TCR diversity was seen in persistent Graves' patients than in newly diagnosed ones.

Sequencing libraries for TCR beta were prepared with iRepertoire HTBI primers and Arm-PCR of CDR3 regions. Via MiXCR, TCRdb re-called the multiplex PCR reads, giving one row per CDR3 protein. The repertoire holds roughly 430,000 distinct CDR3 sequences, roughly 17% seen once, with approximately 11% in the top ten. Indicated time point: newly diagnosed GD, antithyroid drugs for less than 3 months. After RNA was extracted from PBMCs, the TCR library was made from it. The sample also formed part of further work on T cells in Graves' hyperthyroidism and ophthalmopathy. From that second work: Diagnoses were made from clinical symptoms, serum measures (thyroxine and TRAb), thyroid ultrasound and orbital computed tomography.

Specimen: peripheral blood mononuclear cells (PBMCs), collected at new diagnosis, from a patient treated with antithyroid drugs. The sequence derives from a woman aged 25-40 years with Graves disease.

CDR3 region: CASSLTTQWDEQFF. In DNA, the CDR3 is TGTGCCAGCAGCTTAACGACTCAGTGGGATGAGCAGTTCTTC. The chain carries TRBV7-8 and TRBJ2-1, with D uncertain. This CDR3 comprises 14 residues. The germline V and J ends were trimmed by 2 bases and 8 bases, with 13 bases remaining between them. Germline lookup yields CDR1 SGHVS and CDR2 FQNEAQ. The whole variable domain, filled in from reference TRBV7-8 and TRBJ2-1, reads GAGVSQSPRYKVAKRGQDVALRCDPISGHVSLFWYQQALGQGPEFLTYFQNEAQLDKSGLPSDRFFAERPEGSVSTLKIQRTQQEDSAVYLCASSLTTQWDEQFFGPGTRLTVL.